The entry that follows covers one T cell receptor beta chain sequence. Its antigen is not yet known. Base qualities are not provided; no much larger clone lies one nucleotide away. The data belong to a study of control samples from healthy donors and cancer patients (dated by TCRdb to 2020 to 2021). Library preparation was by the immunoSEQ multiplex PCR assay. TCRdb mirrors the immuneACCESS table, restricted to in-frame sequences. Some clones are absent from its copies; in checked studies, under half trace to an unresolved V gene, and the reason for the others is unknown. Present in this sample are some 97,000 clones, about 90% of which were seen just once. The ten largest clonotypes hold about 20% of the sample. CDR1 and CDR2 are read off the germline V gene (reference sequence) as GTSNPN and SVGIG. The CDR3 holds 13 amino acids from the cysteine to the phenylalanine. The only DNA kept is the CDR3, 39 bases in frame from the first base. Relative to germline, V is 0 bases shorter and J is 8 bases shorter, with 13 bases between their ends.

Here the chain combines TRBV30 and TRBJ1-2; the D gene lacks a confident call. Sequences were obtained from blood. The TCR comes from a woman aged 50 to 60 in good health. The nucleotide sequence is given as TGTGCCTGGAGTGTACAACGCAGCAGGGGCTACACCTTC. The resulting protein is CAWSVQRSRGYTF.